This TCR beta chain derives from a study of type 1 regulatory T cells. Study at large: An in vitro protocol generated T-allo10, a Tr1-enriched, alloantigen-specific CD4 T cell product. Findings and limits, study-wide: Tr1 cells had a more restricted TCR repertoire than non-Tr1 cells.

Details on this clonotype: Antigen: not known.

Each CDR3 protein gets one entry after TCRdb re-called the reads with MiXCR. The sample holds 65,000 to 80,000 distinct CDR3 sequences, around 20% seen once. Sequenced sample: cultured type 1 regulatory T (Tr1) cells, either the whole culture or a sorted fraction (not recorded which). The receptor comes from a human donor in good health.

CDR3 sequence (DNA): TGTGCCAGCAGTTCGAGTCGCGAGACCCAGTACTTC. This sequence encodes CASSSSRETQYF. V gene TRBV6-1 combines with J gene TRBJ2-5; unclear D gene. The CDR3 contains 12 residues. CDR1 is MNHNS, CDR2 SASEGT, per germline. V lost 5 bases and J lost 5, with 9 bases in between.